This T cell receptor (beta chain) was observed in a study of cytomegalovirus exposure and HLA in healthy donors. General study findings and limits: As a later analysis showed, a missense DCLRE1C variant was linked to trimming of TCR beta V- and J-genes. Some V segments (TRBV6-2 and TRBV6-3 among them) were excluded as indistinguishable.

This PCR relied on a set of 60 Vbeta primers and 13 Jbeta primers. This table comes from immunoSEQ multiplex PCR, and its TCRdb copy is limited to in-frame clones, with some not included. The table shows under 150,000 clones, with roughly 80% occurring only once. In germline, CDR1 is ENHRY, CDR2 SYGVKD. Germline trimming cut 0 bases from V and 7 bases from J; bases unmatched to any gene: 3. This CDR3 is 16 amino acids long. Comments on this clone: Its antigen is unknown.

The sequenced sample was PBMCs. This clonotype was obtained from a middle-aged woman in good health and CMV-seropositive. The chain links TRBV10-3 to TRBJ1-6; 10 bases map to TRBD1. The CDR3 region is CAISESRGQGNSPLHF. CDR3 in DNA: TGTGCCATCAGTGAGTCGAGGGGACAGGGGAATTCACCCCTCCACTTT.